This T cell receptor (beta chain) was sequenced in a study of regulatory T cells in long-lasting Graves disease. To make TCR beta libraries, researchers used iRepertoire HTBI primers and Arm-PCR of CDR3 regions. TCRdb re-analysed the multiplex PCR reads in MiXCR, keeping a single row per CDR3 protein. The sample includes a few hundred thousand distinct CDR3 sequences, about 25% of them seen just once. This clonotype was counted at least ten times. Time point of the sample: persistent/refractory GD, antithyroid drugs over 5 years with positive TRAb. With RNA extracted from PBMCs as input, the TCR library was made. Source: peripheral blood mononuclear cells (PBMCs), taken when the disease was refractory, from a patient treated with antithyroid drugs. This receptor was identified in a female donor with Graves disease.

Here the CDR3 reads CATSVGDRFQETQYF. The CDR3 DNA follows: TGTGCCACCAGTGTGGGGGACCGGTTCCAAGAGACCCAGTACTTC. V usage is TRBV24-1 and J usage is TRBJ2-5, with D perhaps matching TRBD1 or TRBD2 (5 bases each). Deletions cut 5 bases from V and 1 base from J, with 13 bases between. The CDR3 totals 15 residues. Germline lookup yields CDR1 KGHDR and CDR2 SFDVKD.